This entry lists 31 T cell receptor beta chains sequenced from one sample in a study of blood T cell repertoires in COVID-19. This table comes from immunoSEQ multiplex PCR, and its TCRdb copy is limited to in-frame clones, with some not included. The top ten hold around 7.6% of the sample, which has roughly 170,000 clones, approximately 84% seen once. The specimen was peripheral blood. Receptors were obtained from a man between 40 and 49 years old who had recovered from COVID-19.

J is TRBJ2-7 and V is TRBV2; unclear D gene. Between the trimmed V and J ends, which lost 6 bases and 2 bases, there was a span of 14 bases. Per the germline V gene, CDR1 is SNHLY and CDR2 is FYNNEI. CDR3 length: 14 amino acids. CDR3 sequence: CASREISQTYEQYF. DNA of the CDR3: TGTGCCAGCAGGGAGATAAGTCAGACCTACGAGCAGTACTTC. The full variable domain, completed using reference TRBV2 and TRBJ2-7, is EPEVTQTPSHQVTQMGQEVILRCVPISNHLYFYWYRQILGQKVEFLVSFYNNEISEKSEIFDDQFSVERPDGSNFTLKIRSTKLEDSAMYFCASREISQTYEQYFGPGTRLTVT.

The gene calls are TRBV5-1 and TRBJ2-7, with 9 bases identical to TRBD1. Germline V gene sequence: CDR1 SGHRS, CDR2 YFSETQ. The V gene end was trimmed by 0 bases and the J gene end by 4 bases; junction bases not matched to a gene: 2. The CDR3 is made up of 14 amino acids. The CDR3 protein is CASSLVGQGYEQYF. DNA for the CDR3: TGCGCCAGCAGCTTGGTGGGACAGGGTTACGAGCAGTACTTC.

J is TRBJ1-2 and V is TRBV24-1, with TRBD1 identical over 8 bases. There are 16 residues in the CDR3. V lost 4 bases, J lost 5 bases, and 11 bases stayed unmatched. The germline V gene encodes CDR1 KGHDR and CDR2 SFDVKD. This chain's CDR3 is CATSDPTDRGEYGYTF. DNA for the CDR3: TGTGCCACCAGTGACCCCACCGACAGGGGTGAATATGGCTACACCTTC.

The chain links TRBV28 to TRBJ2-1; 10 bases match TRBD2. This CDR3 has 14 residues. Per germline, CDR1 MDHEN and CDR2 SYDVKM. Trimming removed 6 bases from V and 7 bases from J; junction bases left unmatched: 6. The CDR3 is CASSSSGSRNEQFF. The CDR3 DNA is TGTGCCAGCAGCTCTAGCGGGAGTCGGAATGAGCAGTTCTTC.

V and J are TRBV7-2 and TRBJ2-3, with 11 nucleotides matching TRBD1. V was pared by 5 bases and J by 5 bases, with 9 bases of the junction left unmatched. The CDR3 covers 16 residues. The V gene's germline CDR1 is SGHTA and CDR2 FQGNSA. This CDR3 is CASSAYPGTGGDTQYF. The CDR3 nucleotides read TGTGCCAGCAGCGCGTATCCCGGGACAGGGGGAGATACGCAGTATTTT.

V and J are TRBV5-4 and TRBJ1-1; D call uncertain. This CDR3 is 14 amino acids long. Germline V gene sequence: CDR1 SGHNT, CDR2 YYREEE (reference sequence). Trimming took 2 bases from V and 0 from J, leaving 8 bases between them. The CDR3 spells CASSLAPMNTEAFF. The CDR3, as DNA: TGTGCCAGCAGCTTAGCACCTATGAACACTGAAGCTTTCTTT.

This chain connects TRBV30 to TRBJ2-6; 10 positions agree with TRBD1. The V gene's germline CDR1 is GTSNPN and CDR2 SVGIG (reference sequence). The CDR3 runs to 16 residues. J gave up 1 base and V 6 bases, and 6 bases lay outside the gene matches. This CDR3 is CACRGTGVSGANVLTF. The CDR3 DNA reads TGTGCCTGCCGGGGGACAGGGGTTTCTGGGGCCAACGTCCTGACTTTC.

V gene TRBV6-2 or TRBV6-3 combines with J gene TRBJ1-2; possible D gene TRBD1, 5 bases. Trimming took 5 bases from V and 7 from J, leaving 11 bases between them. Germline CDR1 is MNHEY and CDR2 is SVGEGT. This CDR3 has 12 amino acids. This CDR3 is CASSQEGFGYTF. The CDR3 region has the DNA TGTGCCAGCAGTCAGGAGGGGTTTGGCTACACCTTC.

The CDR3 loop is CASSSPTGVGGNTIYF. CDR3 bases: TGTGCCAGCAGCTCGCCGACAGGGGTGGGTGGAAACACCATATATTTT. The chain joins TRBV7-9 to TRBJ1-3, with TRBD1 matching over 8 bases. V lost 4 bases and J lost 3; bases outside the gene matches: 8. Germline CDR1 SEHNR, CDR2 FQNEAQ (reference sequence). The CDR3 has 16 residues.

V gene TRBV27 combines with J gene TRBJ1-1, with TRBD1 as a possible D gene (5 bases). V gave up 5 bases and J gave up 1 base, with 11 bases separating them. CDR1 is MNHEY, CDR2 SMNVEV, per germline (reference sequence). The CDR3 totals 14 residues. The chain's CDR3 is CASSAGGSNTEAFF. In nucleotides, the CDR3 is TGTGCCAGCAGTGCCGGGGGTTCGAACACTGAAGCTTTCTTT.

J is TRBJ2-2 and V is TRBV7-9, with unresolved D. Germline lookup yields CDR1 SEHNR and CDR2 FQNEAQ (reference sequence). Trimming removed 6 bases from V and 6 bases from J, with 8 bases in between. The CDR3 loop spans 12 amino acids. The CDR3 is CASSPSPGELFF. As DNA, the CDR3 is TGTGCCAGCAGTCCTAGTCCCGGGGAGCTGTTTTTT.

The chain is built from TRBV3-1 (or the pseudogene TRBV3-2) and TRBJ2-1; 8 bases fit TRBD2. Germline CDR1 reads LGHDT; CDR2 reads YNNKEL (reference sequence). V shed 5 bases and J 0 bases; nucleotides not matched to a gene: 6. There are 16 residues in the CDR3. The CDR3 sequence: CASSDKRGRSYNEQFF. CDR3 DNA sequence: TGTGCCAGCAGCGATAAGCGGGGGCGCTCCTACAATGAGCAGTTCTTC.

CDR3 bases: TGCGCCAGCAGCTTGGCCGTAACAGGGGTTGAGCAGTACTTC. Encoded protein: CASSLAVTGVEQYF. The chain is built from TRBV5-1 and TRBJ2-7; TRBD1 matches at 7 bases. Germline V CDR1 and CDR2: SGHRS, YFSETQ. This CDR3 comprises 14 residues. J gave up 7 bases and V 0 bases, and 7 bases lay outside the gene matches. The variable domain in full, with the rest retrieved from reference TRBV5-1 and TRBJ2-7, is KAGVTQTPRYLIKTRGQQVTLSCSPISGHRSVSWYQQTPGQGLQFLFEYFSETQRNKGNFPGRFSGRQFSNSRSEMNVSTLELGDSALYLCASSLAVTGVEQYFGPGTRLTVT.

This clone was found once. The chain carries TRBV11-2 and TRBJ2-1; D might be TRBD2 (5 bases). Trimming took 8 bases from V and 6 from J, leaving 14 bases between them. The germline V gene has CDR1 SGHAT and CDR2 FQNNGV. There are 13 residues in the CDR3. CDR3 DNA sequence: TGTGCCAGCGGGTCGGGAAGGCTCAATGAGCAGTTCTTC. It yields the protein CASGSGRLNEQFF.

This clone has only a few counts. This rearrangement joins TRBV4-3 to TRBJ2-7; 7 bases agree with TRBD2. Germline V gives CDR1 LGHNA, CDR2 YSLEER. The CDR3 sequence is 16 residues long. Trimming at V came to 1 base and at J to 3 bases, leaving 9 bases not matched to a gene. CDR3 DNA sequence: TGCGCCAGCAGCCAAGCCCGGGGCGGGGGTTTCTACGAGCAGTACTTC. Its translation: CASSQARGGGFYEQYF.

The chain joins TRBV6-5 to TRBJ2-7, with 7 positions matching TRBD1. The CDR3 has 13 residues. Germline trimming cut 10 bases from V and 3 bases from J; bases unmatched to any gene: 9. Per germline, CDR1 MNHEY and CDR2 SVGAGI. This chain's CDR3 is CATSGTVVYEQYF. CDR3 coding DNA: TGTGCCACCTCCGGGACAGTAGTCTACGAGCAGTACTTC.

This clone was recorded a few times. The chain uses TRBV27 and TRBJ1-6; 9 positions agree with TRBD1. The trim removed 8 bases at V and 7 bases at J, leaving 6 bases unmatched. The CDR3 extends over 14 amino acids. Looked up from germline, CDR1 is MNHEY and CDR2 is SMNVEV (reference sequence). The CDR3 here is CASGGQGGNSPLHF. CDR3 sequence (DNA): TGTGCCAGCGGGGGACAGGGTGGGAATTCACCCCTCCACTTT.

V is TRBV27 and J is TRBJ2-7; the match to TRBD2 covers 8 bases. CDR3 length: 15 residues. Germline CDR1 and CDR2: MNHEY and SMNVEV (reference sequence). The V segment lost 5 bases and the J segment 1 base; nucleotides outside the gene matches: 7. The CDR3 DNA is TGTGCCAGCAGTACACGACTAGCGTCTTCCTACGAGCAGTACTTC. This gives the protein CASSTRLASSYEQYF.

This chain connects TRBV7-8 to TRBJ2-1; 7 nucleotides align to TRBD2. The CDR3 covers 17 residues. V shed 0 bases and J 2 bases; nucleotides not matched to a gene: 7. CDR1 and CDR2 (germline): SGHVS, FQNEAQ. DNA of the CDR3: TGTGCCAGCAGCTTAGCGTATGGGGGGGGAACCTACAATGAGCAGTTCTTC. It yields the protein CASSLAYGGGTYNEQFF.

This clone turned up a few times. V and J are TRBV5-1 and TRBJ1-1; 8 nucleotides align to TRBD1. The germline gives CDR1 SGHRS, CDR2 YFSETQ. The CDR3 runs to 13 residues. V lost 0 bases to trimming and J lost 6 bases; unmatched junction nucleotides: 1. The CDR3 nucleotides are TGCGCCAGCAGCTTGGGACAGGGGTCTGAAGCTTTCTTT. It is translated as CASSLGQGSEAFF.

This rearrangement joins TRBV4-1 to TRBJ1-4; D might be TRBD1 (5 bases). Germline V gives CDR1 MGHRA, CDR2 YSYEKL. V was trimmed by 1 base and J by 0 bases, leaving 15 bases between them. The CDR3 spans 18 residues. The CDR3 loop is CASSQVGFSRATNEKLFF. CDR3 nucleotides: TGCGCCAGCAGCCAAGTAGGTTTCAGCAGGGCAACTAATGAAAAACTGTTTTTT.

The rearrangement uses TRBV11-3 and TRBJ2-7; 7 bases line up with TRBD1. The CDR3 totals 15 residues. Germline values: CDR1 SGHNT, CDR2 YENEEA. V was clipped by 5 bases and J by 7 bases; unmatched bases: 14. The CDR3: CASSGEVRGGEEQYF. DNA of the CDR3: TGTGCCAGCAGCGGAGAGGTGAGAGGGGGCGAGGAGCAGTACTTC.

The chain uses TRBV27 and TRBJ1-3; D uncertain. With 6 bases removed from V and 3 bases from J, the gap between germline ends came to 18 bases. CDR1 and CDR2 (germline): MNHEY, SMNVEV (reference sequence). CDR3 size: 16 residues. CDR3 sequence reads: CASSLLGGSDGNTIYF. CDR3 nucleotide sequence: TGTGCCAGCAGCCTCTTAGGCGGGTCGGATGGAAACACCATATATTTT.

The chain combines TRBV4-3 with TRBJ1-6; D possibly corresponds to TRBD1 (6 bases). Trimming stripped 5 bases from V and 10 bases from J, with 15 bases between. Per the germline V gene, CDR1 is LGHNA and CDR2 is YSLEER. This CDR3 has 14 amino acids. The CDR3 DNA sequence: TGCGCCAGCAGCGGAATTGTAGGGGGATCACCCCTCCACTTT. Residues: CASSGIVGGSPLHF.

This clone appeared a single time. The chain recombines TRBV6-5 with TRBJ2-7; D ambiguous. Germline V gene data show CDR1 as MNHEY and CDR2 as SVGAGI. The CDR3 is 15 residues long. The V end lost 0 bases, the J end lost 2 bases, and 11 bases lay between the germline ends. DNA for the CDR3: TGTGCCAGCAGTTACTCTTCAGGTGCAACCTACGAGCAGTACTTC. It specifies CASSYSSGATYEQYF.

This clone was seen just once. The CDR3 DNA follows: TGTGCCAGTGGGACAGGGATCGAGCAGTACTTC. Encoded protein: CASGTGIEQYF. This chain uses TRBV28 with TRBJ2-7; the match to TRBD1 covers 9 bases. The CDR3 totals 11 residues. Germline CDR1 and CDR2: MDHEN and SYDVKM. V was clipped by 9 bases and J by 6 bases; unmatched bases: 3.

Worth noting for this clone: The junction departs from the called germline gene at one end, perhaps through a read error. This sequence joins TRBV2 and TRBJ1-5, with 7 bases aligning to TRBD1. Germline lookup yields CDR1 SNHLY and CDR2 FYNNEI. The CDR3 has 14 residues. This CDR3 is CASSATGTNPPQHF. CDR3 nucleotide sequence: TGTGCCAGCAGTGCGACAGGGACGAATCCGCCCCAGCATTTT. The full variable domain, in which reference TRBV2 and TRBJ1-5 provide the parts outside the CDR3, is EPEVTQTPSHQVTQMGQEVILRCVPISNHLYFYWYRQILGQKVEFLVSFYNNEISEKSEIFDDQFSVERPDGSNFTLKIRSTKLEDSAMYFCASSATGTNPPQHFGDGTRLSIL.

The chain is built from TRBV27 and TRBJ1-2, with TRBD1 matching 9 bases. This CDR3 spans 15 amino acids. V gave up 0 bases and J gave up 4 bases; unmatched junction bases: 3. Germline loops: CDR1 MNHEY, CDR2 SMNVEV (reference sequence). CDR3 protein: CASSLSGTGTYGYTF. In nucleotides, the CDR3 is TGTGCCAGCAGTTTATCCGGGACAGGGACCTATGGCTACACCTTC.

In its sample, this clone was seen a few times. V usage is TRBV4-1 and J usage is TRBJ1-6; a possible D gene is TRBD1 (5 bases). This CDR3 comprises 16 residues. CDR1 is MGHRA, CDR2 YSYEKL, per germline. Trimming took off 4 bases at V and 7 bases at J, with 17 bases between the two ends. CDR3 DNA sequence: TGCGCCAGCAGCCCCTCGGTGGGGCACCAGAATTCACCCCTCCACTTT. Protein product: CASSPSVGHQNSPLHF.

The rearrangement joins TRBV19 to TRBJ2-7; TRBD1 matches 7 bases. V trimming: 7 bases; J trimming: 0 bases; junction bases outside the gene matches: 9. CDR3 length: 15 residues. The germline V gene has CDR1 LNHDA and CDR2 SQIVND (reference sequence). The CDR3 nucleotides read TGTGCCAGTAACCCACCGGGACAGCCCTCCTACGAGCAGTACTTC. It is translated as CASNPPGQPSYEQYF.

CDR3 loop: CAWSVGANTEAFF. In DNA form, the CDR3 reads TGTGCCTGGAGTGTTGGGGCGAACACTGAAGCTTTCTTT. The V call is TRBV30, the J call TRBJ1-1, with D maybe TRBD1 (5 bases). This CDR3 has 13 amino acids. Trimming took off 0 bases at V and 1 base at J, with 6 bases between the two ends. Per the germline V gene, CDR1 is GTSNPN and CDR2 is SVGIG (reference sequence).